This paragraph covers one T cell receptor (beta chain) sequence. Antigen unknown. These data belong to a study of cytomegalovirus exposure and HLA in healthy donors. Germline CDR1 SGHTA, CDR2 FQGTGA. The CDR3 has 15 amino acids. V was clipped by 5 bases and J by 5 bases, with 18 bases between them. The PCR was carried out with 60 Vbeta primers and 13 Jbeta primers. Repertoires were generated with immunoSEQ multiplex PCR, while TCRdb's copy carries only in-frame clones and drops some. The table has over 150,000 clones, 84% seen once. Study outcomes and limitations: Accurate prediction of most subjects' HLA-A and HLA-B alleles from TCR beta sequences was reported.

The TCR originated in a girl aged 5-17 years in good health and CMV-seropositive. The rearrangement joins TRBV7-3 to TRBJ1-1; a weak D match, TRBD1 (5 bases). What was sequenced was PBMCs. CDR3 amino acids: CASSDNAGGRTEAFF. As DNA, the CDR3 is TGTGCCAGCAGCGATAACGCCGGGGGAAGGACTGAAGCTTTCTTT.